These 31 T cell receptor beta chains share one sample of origin, sequenced in a study of blood T cell repertoires in COVID-19. This table comes from immunoSEQ multiplex PCR, and its TCRdb copy is limited to in-frame clones, with some not included. Of about 190,000 clones listed, around 85% are singletons. Sequencing was done on a sample of PBMCs or T cells enriched from blood (not recorded which). The receptor set was obtained from a woman in her twenties or thirties who had recovered from COVID-19.

V and J are TRBV13 and TRBJ1-5, with D perhaps TRBD1 (5 bases). CDR3 size: 15 residues. The V end lost 4 bases, the J end lost 1 base, and 11 bases lay between the germline ends. CDR1 PRHDT and CDR2 FYEKMQ come from the germline V gene (reference sequence). The CDR3 is CASSSGGPSNQPQHF. In DNA form, the CDR3 reads TGTGCCAGCAGCTCGGGGGGACCAAGCAATCAGCCCCAGCATTTT.

This clone appeared a few times. The chain uses TRBV19 and TRBJ1-3; D gene unclear. V was shortened by 5 bases and J by 0 bases, with 8 bases between the two germline ends. CDR3 length: 14 residues. Germline V gives CDR1 LNHDA, CDR2 SQIVND (reference sequence). The CDR3 DNA sequence: TGTGCCAGTAGTCCTGGAGGCTCTGGAAACACCATATATTTT. Translated: CASSPGGSGNTIYF.

The chain has TRBV5-1 and TRBJ1-1; 7 nucleotides agree with TRBD1. Trimming cost V 4 bases and J 1 base; bases outside gene matches: 7. CDR1 and CDR2 (germline): SGHRS, YFSETQ. The CDR3 is 15 residues long. In DNA, the CDR3 is TGCGCCAGCAGCCGAGACAGGGTTCGGAACACTGAAGCTTTCTTT. Its protein product is CASSRDRVRNTEAFF.

The chain combines TRBV4-1 with TRBJ2-1; a weak D match, TRBD2 (6 bases). V lost 5 bases, J lost 9 bases, and 17 bases lay in between. CDR1 and CDR2 (germline): MGHRA, YSYEKL. The CDR3 is made up of 14 amino acids. This chain's CDR3 is CASSLEGSGIEQFF. DNA for the CDR3: TGCGCCAGCAGCTTGGAGGGTTCGGGTATTGAGCAGTTCTTC.

This clone has a single count. The chain links TRBV24-1 to TRBJ2-1; 12 bases map to TRBD2. From germline, CDR1 is KGHDR and CDR2 SFDVKD. The V segment lost 1 base and the J segment 5 bases; nucleotides outside the gene matches: 5. The CDR3 spans 17 residues. The CDR3 DNA is TGTGCCACCAGTGATTTCCAAGGACTAGCGGGGAACAATGAGCAGTTCTTC. Amino acids: CATSDFQGLAGNNEQFF.

The chain joins TRBV7-3 to TRBJ1-2, with D maybe TRBD1 (6 bases). V was trimmed by 4 bases and J by 4 bases, leaving 13 bases between them. Per the germline V gene, CDR1 is SGHTA and CDR2 is FQGTGA. The CDR3 loop spans 14 amino acids. This chain's CDR3 is CASSSRGAGYGYTF. CDR3 coding DNA: TGTGCCAGCAGCTCCCGGGGGGCGGGCTATGGCTACACCTTC.

The chain couples TRBV19 to TRBJ1-3; possibly TRBD1 for D (5 bases). Between the trimmed V and J ends, which lost 3 bases and 4 bases, there was a span of 10 bases. From germline, CDR1 is LNHDA and CDR2 SQIVND (reference sequence). The CDR3 sequence is 14 residues long. In DNA form, the CDR3 reads TGTGCCAGTAGTATCCCAGGGTTCGGAAACACCATATATTTT. Its translation is CASSIPGFGNTIYF.

This clone was seen only a few times. J is TRBJ1-1 and V is TRBV5-4; no reliable D call. This CDR3 region has 14 residues. From germline, CDR1 is SGHNT and CDR2 YYREEE (reference sequence). V lost 4 bases, J lost 0 bases, and 10 bases lay in between. CDR3 nucleotide sequence: TGTGCCAGCAGCCCAAAGAACATGAACACTGAAGCTTTCTTT. Encoded protein: CASSPKNMNTEAFF.

The J gene is TRBJ2-3, the V gene TRBV1; the tabulated D call, TRBD2, remains unverified against the DNA. TRBV1 is tagged as a pseudogene. The CDR3 spans 19 residues. Here the CDR3 reads CTSSQDPSGGDQPADTQYF. The CDR3 bases are TGCACCAGCAGCCAAGACCCTAGCGGGGGGGACCAACCCGCAGATACGCAGTATTTT.

This chain links TRBV6-5 with TRBJ2-1; no definite D call. This CDR3 comprises 13 residues. Per germline, CDR1 MNHEY and CDR2 SVGAGI. Trimming took off 0 bases at V and 9 bases at J, with 9 bases between the two ends. In DNA, the CDR3 is TGTGCCAGCAGTTACTCGACTCCTTCTGAGCAGTTCTTC. This translates into CASSYSTPSEQFF.

The V gene is TRBV4-2, the J gene TRBJ2-1; 13 nucleotides match TRBD2. V lost 3 bases to trimming and J lost 1 base; unmatched junction nucleotides: 12. The CDR3 contains 20 residues. Germline V gives CDR1 LGHNA, CDR2 YNFKEQ. The CDR3 DNA reads as TGTGCCAGCAGCCAGACGGTACGAACTAGCGGGGGGGCTTCCTACAATGAGCAGTTCTTC. As protein: CASSQTVRTSGGASYNEQFF.

A word on this clone: The same CDR3 also results from other DNA sequences found in this sample. The rearrangement uses TRBV18 and TRBJ1-1; 10 nucleotides match TRBD1. Germline V gives CDR1 KGHSH, CDR2 LQKENI. V lost 3 bases to trimming and J lost 8 bases; unmatched junction nucleotides: 3. This CDR3 contains 13 residues. CDR3 residues: CASSPGQGTEAFF. CDR3 DNA sequence: TGTGCCAGCTCACCGGGACAGGGGACCGAAGCTTTCTTT. The complete variable domain, with remaining parts taken from reference TRBV18 and TRBJ1-1, reads NAGVMQNPRHLVRRRGQEARLRCSPMKGHSHVYWYRQLPEEGLKFMVYLQKENIIDESGMPKERFSAEFPKEGPSILRIQQVVRGDSAAYFCASSPGQGTEAFFGQGTRLTVV.

This rearrangement joins TRBV28 to TRBJ1-2; 8 bases fit TRBD1. Germline loops: CDR1 MDHEN, CDR2 SYDVKM. V shed 2 bases, J shed 3 bases, and the junction held 5 bases outside the gene matches. This CDR3 is 15 amino acids long. The CDR3 DNA sequence: TGTGCCAGCAGTTTACTGGCACAGGGGGACTATGGCTACACCTTC. Translation: CASSLLAQGDYGYTF.

This chain joins TRBV7-2 and TRBJ2-1; D is undetermined. There are 15 residues in the CDR3. Germline-derived CDR1 and CDR2 are SGHTA and FQGNSA. The V end lost 1 base, the J end lost 5 bases, and 12 bases lay between the germline ends. The CDR3 region is CASSLETTVNNEQFF. The CDR3 DNA reads TGTGCCAGCAGCTTAGAGACGACTGTCAACAATGAGCAGTTCTTC.

V gene TRBV5-4 combines with J gene TRBJ2-7; 7 nucleotides align to TRBD2. V lost 1 base and J lost 7; bases outside the gene matches: 8. The CDR3 covers 14 residues. The V gene's germline CDR1 is SGHNT and CDR2 YYREEE (reference sequence). The CDR3 loop is CASSLKGRAGEQYV. The CDR3 nucleotides are TGTGCCAGCAGCTTGAAAGGGAGGGCGGGGGAGCAGTACGTC.

The chain has TRBV19 and TRBJ1-2, with D perhaps TRBD1 (6 bases). The CDR3 runs to 15 residues. V gave up 1 base and J gave up 4 bases, with 13 bases separating them. Germline V gene data show CDR1 as LNHDA and CDR2 as SQIVND (reference sequence). DNA for the CDR3: TGTGCCAGTAGTATAGTGCACAGGGACCGCTATGGCTACACCTTC. This codes for CASSIVHRDRYGYTF.

The sample holds one count of this clone. The CDR3 DNA is TGTGCCACCCAGTTCGGCGGGTCCCTCTACAATGAGCAGTTCTTC. Its translation is CATQFGGSLYNEQFF. The chain employs TRBV24-1 and TRBJ2-1, with a possible D match to TRBD2 (5 bases). CDR3 length: 15 residues. Germline V gene lookup returns CDR1 KGHDR and CDR2 SFDVKD. Trimming took 9 bases from V and 3 from J, leaving 17 bases between them.

The chain combines TRBV19 with TRBJ1-5; no firm D call. The CDR3 has 14 amino acids. Between the trimmed V and J ends, which lost 3 bases and 4 bases, there was a span of 10 bases. Per the germline V gene, CDR1 is LNHDA and CDR2 is SQIVND (reference sequence). The CDR3 DNA reads as TGTGCCAGTAGTATTACCCCGGGGAATCAGCCCCAGCATTTT. Amino acids: CASSITPGNQPQHF.

The CDR3 coding sequence is TGTGCCAGCAGTTCCCCGAGGATGGGATCACGGGGCAATGAGCAGTTCTTC. This encodes CASSSPRMGSRGNEQFF. The chain joins TRBV28 to TRBJ2-1; TRBD2 might be the D (5 bases). Germline V lookup: CDR1 MDHEN, CDR2 SYDVKM. V shed 4 bases and J shed 6 bases, with 22 bases lying between them. The CDR3 loop spans 17 amino acids.

The J gene is TRBJ2-1, the V gene TRBV4-1; 15 nucleotides agree with TRBD2. The germline V gene encodes CDR1 MGHRA and CDR2 YSYEKL. The trim removed 0 bases at V and 7 bases at J, leaving 7 bases unmatched. The CDR3 spans 18 residues. The CDR3 DNA reads as TGCGCCAGCAGCCAAGATGGACTAGCGGGAGGGGTTAATAATGAGCAGTTCTTC. Protein sequence: CASSQDGLAGGVNNEQFF.

The chain carries TRBV11-2 and TRBJ2-2; 8 bases align to TRBD2. The CDR3 covers 16 residues. Germline CDR1 is SGHAT and CDR2 is FQNNGV. After removal of 4 bases from V and 4 bases from J, the junction contained 8 bases not matched to a gene. The CDR3 nucleotides are TGTGCCAGCAGCTCGGGACTAGGCGTCGGCACCGGGGAGCTGTTTTTT. This codes for CASSSGLGVGTGELFF.

J is TRBJ2-3 and V is TRBV19, with 9 nucleotides matching TRBD2. Germline trimming cut 5 bases from V and 0 bases from J; bases unmatched to any gene: 18. Germline CDR1 reads LNHDA; CDR2 reads SQIVND (reference sequence). The CDR3 is 20 residues long. CDR3 in DNA: TGTGCCAGTAGTCCCCGCGGGCTAGCGGGAACTGGCATTAGCACAGATACGCAGTATTTT. Amino acid sequence: CASSPRGLAGTGISTDTQYF.

This chain links TRBV2 with TRBJ1-1, with D tentatively TRBD1 (5 bases). Germline CDR1 reads SNHLY; CDR2 reads FYNNEI. Trimming cost V 6 bases and J 1 base, with 9 bases left between them. The CDR3 sequence is 13 residues long. The CDR3: CASSLGENTEAFF. Written as DNA, the CDR3 is TGTGCCAGCAGCCTAGGGGAGAACACTGAAGCTTTCTTT.

This clone was found a few times. The J gene is TRBJ2-1, the V gene TRBV4-1, with 9 bases matching TRBD1. The CDR3 sequence is 17 residues long. The V segment lost 4 bases and the J segment 5 bases; nucleotides outside the gene matches: 12. The germline CDR1 and CDR2 sequences are MGHRA and YSYEKL. CDR3 sequence reads: CASSLGPQGASNNEQFF. In DNA form, the CDR3 reads TGCGCCAGCAGCCTCGGCCCACAGGGGGCGTCGAACAATGAGCAGTTCTTC.

J is TRBJ2-4 and V is TRBV6-1, with D perhaps matching TRBD2 (6 bases). This CDR3 is 13 amino acids long. Between the trimmed V and J ends, which lost 4 bases and 3 bases, there was a span of 7 bases. In germline, CDR1 is MNHNS, CDR2 SASEGT. The DNA for the CDR3 is TGTGCCAGCAGTGCCGGGGGCAAAAACATTCAGTACTTC. Protein product: CASSAGGKNIQYF.

The rearrangement links TRBV28 to TRBJ2-1; TRBD1 might be the D (6 bases). The germline CDR1 and CDR2 sequences are MDHEN and SYDVKM. The length of the CDR3 is 13 residues. Trimming stripped 3 bases from V and 9 bases from J, with 12 bases between. CDR3 nucleotides: TGTGCCAGCAGTTTCGGCAGGGGTAGTGAGCAGTTCTTC. It specifies CASSFGRGSEQFF.

The genes are TRBV3-1 (or the pseudogene TRBV3-2) and TRBJ2-3, with a weak D call TRBD2 (6 bases). Trimming left V 5 bases short and J 2 bases short, with 11 bases between. CDR1 LGHDT and CDR2 YNNKEL come from the germline V gene (reference sequence). This CDR3 is built from 14 residues. CDR3 sequence reads: CASSTRGTTDTQYF. The CDR3, as DNA: TGTGCCAGCAGCACCCGGGGGACCACAGATACGCAGTATTTT.

This chain uses TRBV7-9 with TRBJ1-5, with D perhaps TRBD1 (5 bases). Between the trimmed V and J ends, which lost 5 bases and 6 bases, there was a span of 11 bases. The germline V gene has CDR1 SEHNR and CDR2 FQNEAQ (reference sequence). The CDR3 has 13 residues. CDR3 nucleotides: TGTGCCAGCAGCGGACCGGGGGGTCAGCCCCAGCATTTT. Protein: CASSGPGGQPQHF.

With regard to this clone: Other DNA sequences within the sample encode an identical CDR3. This chain links TRBV7-9 with TRBJ1-6, with D uncertain. CDR1 and CDR2 from the germline V gene are SEHNR and FQNEAQ (reference sequence). The CDR3 is made up of 14 amino acids. Between the trimmed V and J ends, which lost 1 base and 7 bases, there was a span of 8 bases. The CDR3 coding sequence is TGTGCCAGCAGCTTAGAACAGTACAATTCACCCCTCCACTTT. Protein sequence: CASSLEQYNSPLHF.

The V gene is TRBV2, the J gene TRBJ1-2; 9 nucleotides match TRBD1. Germline V gives CDR1 SNHLY, CDR2 FYNNEI. V lost 10 bases, J lost 8 bases, and 8 bases stayed unmatched. CDR3 length equals 12 residues. DNA of the CDR3: TGTGCCATCACACAGGGGGCAGGGGGCTACACCTTC. Translation: CAITQGAGGYTF.

This sequence joins TRBV18 and TRBJ1-4; no firm D call. This CDR3 comprises 16 residues. CDR1 is KGHSH, CDR2 LQKENI, per germline. Trimming left V 1 base short and J 0 bases short, with 9 bases between. CDR3 sequence (DNA): TGTGCCAGCTCACCACGAGGCACCGCAACTAATGAAAAACTGTTTTTT. Protein sequence: CASSPRGTATNEKLFF.